The 2 T cell receptor beta chains below all came from one sample that was sequenced in a study of blood T cell repertoires in COVID-19. The protocol was immunoSEQ multiplex PCR, while the TCRdb copy is restricted to in-frame clones and leaves out a portion. The sample lists 120,000 to 150,000 clones; about four fifths were seen once. Sequencing input: peripheral blood. All receptors derive from a human donor in a cohort sampled during active COVID-19.

The CDR3 DNA sequence: TGTGCCAGCAGTTACTCGACAGGGGCGGGCGAGCAGTACTTC. Amino acids: CASSYSTGAGEQYF. The V call is TRBV6-6, the J call TRBJ2-7, with 8 bases matching TRBD1. V shed 0 bases, J shed 6 bases, and the junction held 4 bases outside the gene matches. The CDR3 has 14 residues. Germline V gene sequence: CDR1 MNHNY, CDR2 SVGAGI (reference sequence).

This rearrangement joins TRBV2 to TRBJ1-2; 11 bases map to TRBD1. CDR3 length: 16 amino acids. CDR1 and CDR2 (germline): SNHLY, FYNNEI. V was clipped by 6 bases and J by 4 bases; unmatched bases: 10. The CDR3 region is CASRGQGANSAYGYTF. The CDR3 bases are TGTGCCAGCAGAGGACAGGGGGCGAATTCGGCCTATGGCTACACCTTC.